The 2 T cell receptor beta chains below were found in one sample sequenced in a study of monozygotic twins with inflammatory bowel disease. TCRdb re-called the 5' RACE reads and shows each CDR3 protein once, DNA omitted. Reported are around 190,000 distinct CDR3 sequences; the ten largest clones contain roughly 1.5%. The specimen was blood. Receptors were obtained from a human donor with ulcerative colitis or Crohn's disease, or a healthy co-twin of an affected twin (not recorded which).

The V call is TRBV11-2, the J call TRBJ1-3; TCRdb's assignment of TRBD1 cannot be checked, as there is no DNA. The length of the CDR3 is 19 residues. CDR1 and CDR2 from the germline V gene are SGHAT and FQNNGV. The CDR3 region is CASSRGADRSQFSGNTIYF.

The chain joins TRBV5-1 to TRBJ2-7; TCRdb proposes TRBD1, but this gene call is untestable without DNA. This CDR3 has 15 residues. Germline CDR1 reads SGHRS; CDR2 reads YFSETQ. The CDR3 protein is CASSEVVGVTYEQYF.